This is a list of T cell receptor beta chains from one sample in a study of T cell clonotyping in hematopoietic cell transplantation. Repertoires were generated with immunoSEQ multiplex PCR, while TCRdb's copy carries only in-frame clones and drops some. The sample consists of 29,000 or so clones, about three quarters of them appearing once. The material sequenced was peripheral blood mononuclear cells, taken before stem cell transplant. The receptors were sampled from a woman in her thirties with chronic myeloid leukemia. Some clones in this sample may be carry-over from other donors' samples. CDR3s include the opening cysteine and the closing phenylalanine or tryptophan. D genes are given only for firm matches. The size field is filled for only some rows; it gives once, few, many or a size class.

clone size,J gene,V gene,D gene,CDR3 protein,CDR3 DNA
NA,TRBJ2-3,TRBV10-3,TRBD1,CAIGQGPDTQYF,TGTGCCATCGGACAGGGTCCCGATACGCAGTATTTT
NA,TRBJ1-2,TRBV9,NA,CASSVGQGARWTF,NA
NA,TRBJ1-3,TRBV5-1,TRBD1,CASSLAPTGGLGNTIYF,TGCGCCAGCAGCTTGGCTCCGACAGGGGGTCTCGGAAACACCATATATTTT
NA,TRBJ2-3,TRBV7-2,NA,CASSLQGSTDTQYF,TGTGCCAGCAGCTTACAGGGCAGCACAGATACGCAGTATTTT
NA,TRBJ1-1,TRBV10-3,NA,CAISEEFGKEAFF,TGTGCCATCAGTGAGGAGTTTGGGAAAGAAGCTTTCTTT
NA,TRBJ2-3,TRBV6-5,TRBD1,CASGQAQDTQYF,TGTGCCAGCGGACAGGCCCAGGATACGCAGTATTTT
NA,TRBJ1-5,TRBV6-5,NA,CASSEFQPQHF,TGTGCCAGCAGTGAATTTCAGCCCCAGCATTTT
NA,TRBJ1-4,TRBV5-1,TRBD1,CASRSTTGSNEKLFF,TGCGCCAGCAGGTCGACGACAGGGTCTAATGAAAAACTGTTTTTT
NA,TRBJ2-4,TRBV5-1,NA,CASSLSDSKNIQYF,TGCGCCAGCAGCTTGTCCGATTCCAAAAACATTCAGTACTTC
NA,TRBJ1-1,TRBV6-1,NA,CASSEAKGGSTEAFF,TGTGCCAGCAGTGAAGCGAAGGGGGGTAGCACTGAAGCTTTCTTT
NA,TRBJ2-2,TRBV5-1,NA,CASSVQGPNTGELFF,TGCGCCAGCAGCGTCCAGGGTCCGAACACCGGGGAGCTGTTTTTT
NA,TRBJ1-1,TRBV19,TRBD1,CAGSGTGEDTEAFF,TGTGCCGGATCCGGGACAGGGGAAGACACTGAAGCTTTCTTT
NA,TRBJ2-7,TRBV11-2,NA,CASTPGRLYEQYF,TGTGCCTCCACCCCCGGCCGACTCTACGAGCAGTACTTC
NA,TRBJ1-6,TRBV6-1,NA,CANGPQGSPSSPLHF,TGTGCCAACGGACCGCAGGGAAGCCCAAGTTCACCCCTCCACTTT
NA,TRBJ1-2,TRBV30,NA,CAWSFGYYGYTF,TGCGCCTGGAGCTTCGGCTACTATGGCTACACCTTC
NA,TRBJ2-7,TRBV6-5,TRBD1,CASSPGTEYEQYF,TGTGCCAGCAGCCCCGGGACAGAGTACGAGCAGTACTTC
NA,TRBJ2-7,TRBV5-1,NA,CASSLRQNTYEQYF,TGCGCCAGCAGCTTAAGACAGAACACTTACGAGCAGTACTTC
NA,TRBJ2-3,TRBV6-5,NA,CASRQRDTQYF,TGTGCCAGCAGACAGAGAGATACGCAGTATTTT
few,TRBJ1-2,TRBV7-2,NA,CASSGGPANYGYTF,TGTGCCAGCAGTGGAGGGCCGGCTAACTATGGCTACACCTTC
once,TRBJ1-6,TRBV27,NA,CASSLSRVAGGSSPLHF,TGTGCCAGCAGTTTATCTAGGGTGGCCGGGGGCAGCTCACCCCTCCACTTT
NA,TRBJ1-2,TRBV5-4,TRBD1,CASSLDRTGYGYTF,TGTGCCAGCAGCTTGGATAGGACAGGGTATGGCTACACCTTC
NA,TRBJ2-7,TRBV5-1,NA,CASSSNPGPTSYEQYF,TGCGCCAGCAGCTCTAATCCGGGACCTACCTCCTACGAGCAGTACTTC